These 19 T cell receptor beta chains were sequenced from one sample in a study of patients and donors after allogeneic stem cell transplantation (dated by TCRdb to about 2020). The library was generated by RT-PCR. Sequencing relied on a NextSeq 550. TCRdb reprocessing: public reads trimmed at Q25 with fastp, clones called with MiXCR, in-frame beta chains kept. Every CDR3 protein is listed once, alongside the most common genes and DNA of its rows. For this sample there are 65,000 to 80,000 distinct CDR3 sequences; about 26% appear just once. The top ten constitute around a quarter of the sample. Sequencing was carried out using blood, either unsorted or a sorted T cell fraction (not recorded which). The receptors originated from a human donor who was either an allogeneic HSCT recipient or a stem cell or donor lymphocyte infusion donor (not recorded which). It is not recorded whose cells these are; they may come from a transplant donor.

The gene calls are TRBV27 and TRBJ2-3; 7 bases are shared with TRBD1. The CDR3 consists of 15 residues. V shed 5 bases, J shed 6 bases, and the junction held 11 bases outside the gene matches. The V gene's germline CDR1 is MNHEY and CDR2 SMNVEV (reference sequence). CDR3 sequence (DNA): TGTGCCAGCAGTCCTCTGGACAGGATAGGGGATACGCAGTATTTT. As protein: CASSPLDRIGDTQYF.

This clonotype came up many times. This chain uses TRBV10-3 with TRBJ1-4; D may be TRBD1 (5 bases). Trimming stripped 6 bases from V and 8 bases from J, with 16 bases between. This CDR3 spans 14 amino acids. Germline CDR1 reads ENHRY; CDR2 reads SYGVKD. The CDR3 bases are TGTGCCATCAGAGGGGCATCAGCAGGCGAAAAACTGTTTTTT. Its translation: CAIRGASAGEKLFF.

The chain employs TRBV6-2 or TRBV6-3 and TRBJ2-2; TRBD1 matches at 8 bases. The CDR3 has 16 amino acids. The germline V gene has CDR1 MNHEY and CDR2 SVGEGT. V lost 7 bases and J lost 1; bases outside the gene matches: 8. The CDR3 sequence: CASTSRGQENTGELFF. The CDR3, as DNA: TGTGCCAGCACTAGCAGGGGGCAAGAGAACACCGGGGAGCTGTTTTTT.

The V and J genes are TRBV4-1 and TRBJ2-3; D gene unclear. Germline V gene lookup returns CDR1 MGHRA and CDR2 YSYEKL. V was clipped by 0 bases and J by 0 bases, with 10 bases between them. The CDR3 runs 16 residues. The CDR3: CASSQERMTSTDTQYF. Here the CDR3 DNA reads TGCGCCAGCAGCCAAGAGCGGATGACTAGCACAGATACGCAGTATTTT.

This clonotype appeared a few times. CDR3 residues: CASSFGQTSSYEQYF. The CDR3 region has the DNA TGTGCCAGCAGTTTCGGACAGACGAGCTCCTACGAGCAGTACTTC. This chain joins TRBV12-3 or TRBV12-4 and TRBJ2-7, with a weak D call TRBD1 (6 bases). V lost 3 bases, J lost 0 bases, and 12 bases lay in between. The CDR3 is made up of 15 amino acids.

V gene TRBV20-1 combines with J gene TRBJ2-1; unclear D gene. The CDR3 spans 11 residues. The germline V gene has CDR1 DFQATT and CDR2 SNEGSKA (reference sequence). V lost 0 bases and J lost 5, with 2 bases in between. CDR3 sequence (DNA): TGCAGTGCTAGAGAAGACAATGAGCAGTTCTTC. Translating it yields CSAREDNEQFF.

This clonotype was detected a few times. The chain has TRBV5-1 and TRBJ1-5; D is unclear. Germline V gene lookup returns CDR1 SGHRS and CDR2 YFSETQ. This CDR3 comprises 14 residues. Trimming pared 0 bases from V and 3 bases from J, leaving 7 bases between. This CDR3 reads CASSLGGTNQPQHF. CDR3 DNA sequence: TGCGCCAGCAGCTTGGGAGGTACCAATCAGCCCCAGCATTTT.

The table lists this clonotype with a few counts. The J gene is TRBJ1-1, the V gene TRBV12-3 or TRBV12-4, with D maybe TRBD1 (5 bases). The CDR3 extends over 12 amino acids. Trimming took off 3 bases at V and 12 bases at J, with 14 bases between the two ends. The CDR3 sequence: CASSFPRGVTFF. The CDR3 bases are TGTGCCAGCAGTTTCCCCCGAGGGGTAACTTTCTTT.

Only a few counts were recorded for this clonotype. This chain links TRBV5-1 with TRBJ2-7; TRBD1 is a possible D gene (5 bases). V was pared by 3 bases and J by 3 bases, with 13 bases between. CDR1 SGHRS and CDR2 YFSETQ come from the germline V gene. The CDR3 consists of 14 residues. The CDR3 coding sequence is TGCGCCAGCAGCTCATCCACCGACAGCTACGAGCAGTACTTC. It translates to CASSSSTDSYEQYF.

This clonotype was observed a few times. The chain combines TRBV6-6 with TRBJ1-2; D remains ambiguous. The V gene lost 2 bases and the J gene lost 6 bases, with 10 bases spanning the gap. The CDR3 sequence is 13 residues long. The germline CDR1 and CDR2 sequences are MNHNY and SVGAGI (reference sequence). The chain's CDR3 is CASSYLLGDGYTF. The CDR3 bases are TGTGCCAGCAGTTACCTCCTGGGAGATGGCTACACCTTC.

This clonotype was found a few times. The V gene is TRBV7-9, the J gene TRBJ1-4; no firm D call. Germline values: CDR1 SEHNR, CDR2 FQNEAQ (reference sequence). The CDR3 spans 15 residues. V dropped 10 bases and J dropped 2 bases, with 17 bases sitting between them. The CDR3 nucleotides are TGTGCCACCAAAAGGATAGAGGATACTAATGAAAAACTGTTTTTT. Protein sequence: CATKRIEDTNEKLFF.

This clonotype was observed a handful of times. The chain combines TRBV9 with TRBJ1-6; D is unresolved. The CDR3 is 13 residues long. The V end lost 2 bases, the J end lost 8 bases, and 8 bases lay between the germline ends. Germline CDR1 SGDLS, CDR2 YYNGEE. CDR3 sequence reads: CASSVDGDSPLHF. Here the CDR3 DNA reads TGTGCCAGCAGCGTCGATGGGGATTCACCCCTCCACTTT.

This clonotype was seen only a few times. The V and J genes are TRBV6-5 and TRBJ1-2; TRBD1 is a possible D gene (6 bases). V gave up 6 bases and J gave up 4 bases, with 9 bases separating them. CDR1 MNHEY and CDR2 SVGAGI come from the germline V gene. CDR3 length: 12 residues. This CDR3 is CASREQGYGYTF. CDR3 nucleotides: TGTGCCAGCAGAGAACAGGGCTATGGCTACACCTTC.

This clonotype was seen once. The conserved final phenylalanine or tryptophan is absent from the CDR3, which likely points to a read error. The chain is built from TRBV6-6 and TRBJ2-3; D might be TRBD1 or TRBD2, each matching 5 bases. CDR1 is MNHNY, CDR2 SVGAGI, per germline (reference sequence). V was trimmed by 6 bases and J by 4 bases, leaving 23 bases between them. This CDR3 region has 17 residues. The CDR3 region has the DNA TGTGCCAGCAGATGTCTCTGGGACCCCAGGTCTCCAGATACGCAGTATTTG. Amino acid sequence: CASRCLWDPRSPDTQYL.

The chain combines TRBV7-2 with TRBJ2-3; D not certain. CDR1 is SGHTA and CDR2 is FQGNSA in the germline V gene. This CDR3 region has 14 residues. The germline V and J ends were trimmed by 5 bases and 4 bases, with 13 bases remaining between them. The CDR3 nucleotides are TGTGCCAGCAGCCCAGAGCCGGGCCCAGATACGCAGTATTTT. It encodes CASSPEPGPDTQYF.

This clonotype was detected only a few times. The V gene is TRBV5-1, the J gene TRBJ1-2; D gene ambiguous. The CDR3 loop spans 15 amino acids. Trimming pared 4 bases from V and 7 bases from J, leaving 20 bases between. Looked up from germline, CDR1 is SGHRS and CDR2 is YFSETQ. CDR3 bases: TGCGCCAGCAGCCGACATTCGCCCCTAGGTATTGGCTACACCTTC. Translated: CASSRHSPLGIGYTF.

The chain combines TRBV15 with TRBJ2-1, with 8 positions matching TRBD1. J was trimmed by 6 bases and V by 2 bases; bases with no gene match: 12. Germline V gene lookup returns CDR1 LNHNV and CDR2 YYDKDF (reference sequence). The CDR3 extends over 17 amino acids. The CDR3 is CATSRPMQGAIGNEQFF. CDR3 DNA: TGTGCCACCAGCAGACCGATGCAGGGGGCGATAGGCAATGAGCAGTTCTTC. The entire variable domain, with the rest obtained from reference TRBV15 and TRBJ2-1, is as follows: DAMVIQNPRYQVTQFGKPVTLSCSQTLNHNVMYWYQQKSSQAPKLLFHYYDKDFNNEADTPDNFQSRRPNTSFCFLDIRSPGLGDTAMYLCATSRPMQGAIGNEQFFGPGTRLTVL.

The chain is built from TRBV6-6 and TRBJ2-7, with D possibly TRBD2 on 6 matching bases. The CDR3 runs 14 residues. The germline V gene has CDR1 MNHNY and CDR2 SVGAGI (reference sequence). The V end was cut by 4 bases, the J end by 0 bases, with 10 bases between. As DNA, the CDR3 is TGTGCCAGCAGTTCGGACGGGAGCTCCTACGAGCAGTACTTC. Translation gives CASSSDGSSYEQYF.

The rearrangement uses TRBV5-1 and TRBJ2-5; D is uncertain. Trimming removed 0 bases at V and 2 bases at J, with 11 bases between. The CDR3 sequence is 15 residues long. Germline loops: CDR1 SGHRS, CDR2 YFSETQ. The CDR3 region has the DNA TGCGCCAGCAGCTTGGCGTTGGCAGGTCAAGAGACCCAGTACTTC. It encodes CASSLALAGQETQYF.